Below are 29 T cell receptor beta chains sequenced from a single sample in a study of shared clonotypes between healthy human individuals. This table comes from immunoSEQ multiplex PCR, and its TCRdb copy is limited to in-frame clones, with some not included. The sample includes hundreds of thousands of clones, 55% to 85% of them seen just once. Material: memory CD4+ T cells sorted from blood. Subset noted: CD45RA-negative fraction. Every receptor here comes from a woman in her thirties in good health.

The chain links TRBV7-2 to TRBJ2-3; either TRBD1 or TRBD2 may fit D (6 bases each). Germline lookup yields CDR1 SGHTA and CDR2 FQGNSA. The CDR3 contains 17 residues. V dropped 5 bases and J dropped 3 bases, with 21 bases sitting between them. CDR3 DNA sequence: TGTGCCAGCAGCCTCCTCGTAGGCCGGGGGCTTACAGATACGCAGTATTTT. Its translation: CASSLLVGRGLTDTQYF.

The chain employs TRBV30 and TRBJ2-1, with 10 positions matching TRBD1. V shed 5 bases, J shed 7 bases, and the junction held 17 bases outside the gene matches. The CDR3 sequence is 17 residues long. Germline V lookup: CDR1 GTSNPN, CDR2 SVGIG (reference sequence). The CDR3 DNA is TGTGCCTGGGACAGGGGGCGAATTGGCGGGAGTGTAAATGAGCAGTTCTTC. This translates into CAWDRGRIGGSVNEQFF.

On this clone itself: With only one base between it and a far larger clone, this is likely a read error. Within the sample, other DNA sequences also encode this same CDR3. The chain combines TRBV6-4 with TRBJ2-3; 11 nucleotides align to TRBD2. The CDR3 is 17 residues long. Germline lookup yields CDR1 MRHNA and CDR2 SNTAGT. As DNA, the CDR3 is TGTGCTAGCAGTCCAGCGACTAGCGGGAAAGGGGCAGATACGCAGTATTTT. Its protein is CASSPATSGKGADTQYF.

The rearrangement joins TRBV6-5 to TRBJ1-2; 7 bases fit TRBD1. With V trimmed by 11 bases and J by 4 bases, 7 bases remained unmatched. This CDR3 has 12 residues. Germline V gene lookup returns CDR1 MNHEY and CDR2 SVGAGI. The CDR3 DNA reads TGTGCCTCGGGGGAGGGGGCCTATGGCTACACCTTC. This translates into CASGEGAYGYTF.

Notes on this clone: A much larger clonotype is one base distant, so this may be a read error. This specimen includes other DNA sequences encoding the same CDR3. Here the CDR3 reads CASRQGQETQYF. The CDR3, as DNA: TGTGCCAGCAGACAGGGCCAAGAGACCCAGTACTTC. The V and J genes are TRBV28 and TRBJ2-5; possibly TRBD1 for D (6 bases). V lost 6 bases, J lost 1 base, and 6 bases lay in between. Germline V lookup: CDR1 MDHEN, CDR2 SYDVKM. CDR3 size: 12 residues.

The CDR3 loop is CASSRARPQGWAFF. The CDR3 DNA is TGTGCCAGCAGCCGCGCCCGTCCACAGGGCTGGGCTTTCTTT. The chain carries TRBV11-2 and TRBJ1-1; D may be TRBD1 (6 bases). This CDR3 has 14 residues. The V gene lost 5 bases and the J gene lost 11 bases, with 21 bases spanning the gap. Germline CDR1 SGHAT, CDR2 FQNNGV.

The chain has TRBV2 and TRBJ2-7; 11 nucleotides match TRBD2. There are 14 residues in the CDR3. The junction had 3 bases not matched to a gene; V was cut back by 6 bases and J by 2 bases. Germline V CDR1 and CDR2: SNHLY, FYNNEI. The CDR3 region is CASSLLAGAYEQYF. The CDR3 DNA reads TGTGCCAGCAGCCTACTAGCGGGAGCCTACGAGCAGTACTTC.

The chain carries TRBV27 and TRBJ1-2; D perhaps matches TRBD1 (5 bases). The V end lost 5 bases, the J end lost 8 bases, and 27 bases lay between the germline ends. The CDR3 is made up of 17 amino acids. Germline V lookup: CDR1 MNHEY, CDR2 SMNVEV (reference sequence). The CDR3: CASSLSGPQISSGGYTF. The CDR3 DNA sequence: TGTGCCAGCAGTCTCTCGGGACCGCAGATTTCCTCGGGAGGCTACACCTTC.

The genes are TRBV10-3 and TRBJ1-5; tentative D call: TRBD1 (5 bases). The V gene's germline CDR1 is ENHRY and CDR2 SYGVKD. The CDR3 runs 13 residues. With 9 bases removed from V and 1 base from J, the gap between germline ends came to 10 bases. CDR3 amino acids: CAIGTESNQPQHF. CDR3 nucleotides: TGTGCCATAGGGACGGAGAGCAATCAGCCCCAGCATTTT.

The chain is built from TRBV7-6 and TRBJ2-5, with D perhaps TRBD1 (6 bases). The CDR3 totals 15 residues. V was shortened by 1 base and J by 5 bases, with 14 bases between the two germline ends. CDR1 is SGHVS, CDR2 FNYEAQ, per germline. In DNA form, the CDR3 reads TGTGCCAGCAGCTTAGGACAGGAGAATTGGGAGACCCAGTACTTC. Amino acid sequence: CASSLGQENWETQYF.

This clone was seen a handful of times. The chain links TRBV14 to TRBJ2-5; unclear D gene. The CDR3 spans 14 residues. Trimming left V 4 bases short and J 2 bases short, with 11 bases between. The germline V gene encodes CDR1 SGHDN and CDR2 FVKESK. The CDR3: CASSLTDGQETQYF. Here the CDR3 DNA reads TGTGCCAGCAGCCTTACGGACGGACAAGAGACCCAGTACTTC.

This clone came up once. It may be a read error: a sequence one base away is much more abundant. This sample includes further DNA sequences coding for the same CDR3. The chain has TRBV5-1 and TRBJ1-5; possibly TRBD1 for D (5 bases). In germline, CDR1 is SGHRS, CDR2 YFSETQ. The V end was cut by 0 bases, the J end by 4 bases, with 11 bases between. CDR3 length: 15 residues. The CDR3 region has the DNA TGCGCCAGCAGCTTGGGGGACCTCCCAAATCAGCCCCAGCATTTT. Protein product: CASSLGDLPNQPQHF. Complete variable domain (other parts from reference TRBV5-1 and TRBJ1-5): KAGVTQTPRYLIKTRGQQVTLSCSPISGHRSVSWYQQTPGQGLQFLFEYFSETQRNKGNFPGRFSGRQFSNSRSEMNVSTLELGDSALYLCASSLGDLPNQPQHFGDGTRLSIL.

The rearrangement links TRBV18 to TRBJ2-1; 7 positions match TRBD1. V was pared by 0 bases and J by 7 bases, with 3 bases of the junction left unmatched. The germline gives CDR1 KGHSH, CDR2 LQKENI. The CDR3 has 14 amino acids. The CDR3 bases are TGTGCCAGCTCACCACCGGACAGGTTGAATGAGCAGTTCTTC. This codes for CASSPPDRLNEQFF.

In its sample, this clone was seen many times. The chain uses TRBV27 and TRBJ2-7; TRBD2 aligns across 10 bases. V dropped 3 bases and J dropped 5; count of bases not matched to a gene: 10. The CDR3 sequence is 16 residues long. Germline CDR1 and CDR2: MNHEY and SMNVEV (reference sequence). CDR3 bases: TGTGCCAGCAGTTTCCTCCTAGCGGGAGTTTCCCACGAGCAGTACTTC. This gives the protein CASSFLLAGVSHEQYF.

This chain connects TRBV28 to TRBJ1-2, with TRBD1 matching 8 bases. V dropped 2 bases and J dropped 10; count of bases not matched to a gene: 6. This CDR3 is 13 amino acids long. Germline V gene lookup returns CDR1 MDHEN and CDR2 SYDVKM. As DNA, the CDR3 is TGTGCCAGCAGTTTAGCAGGGGGCGCTGACTACACCTTC. Translation gives CASSLAGGADYTF.

The table lists this clone with a few counts. This rearrangement joins TRBV30 to TRBJ2-5; 14 nucleotides line up with TRBD2. The assigned J gene may be wrong: the sequence end matches TRBJ2-7 better. The CDR3 extends over 15 amino acids. Per germline, CDR1 GTSNPN and CDR2 SVGIG (reference sequence). CDR3 region: CAWRPTSGRGYEQYF. DNA of the CDR3: TGTGCCTGGCGACCGACTAGCGGGAGGGGATACGAGCAGTACTTC.

The CDR3 is CASSLGLNGDTQYF. As DNA, the CDR3 is TGTGCCAGCAGTCTGGGGCTGAACGGAGATACGCAGTATTTT. V is TRBV28 and J is TRBJ2-3, with a possible D match to TRBD1 (5 bases). The germline CDR1 and CDR2 sequences are MDHEN and SYDVKM. The CDR3 runs 14 residues. Trimming cost V 5 bases and J 5 bases, with 14 bases left between them.

The rearrangement links TRBV21-1 to TRBJ2-1. TRBV21-1 is tagged as a pseudogene. This CDR3 has 12 amino acids. The CDR3 DNA reads TGTGCCAGCAGCGGGGGTGGGGATGAGCAGTTCTTC. The encoded protein is CASSGGGDEQFF.

V and J are TRBV30 and TRBJ2-5; D is ambiguous. Judging by the DNA end, TRBJ2-7 fits better; the J call may be wrong. The CDR3 has 12 amino acids. Germline V CDR1 and CDR2: GTSNPN, SVGIG (reference sequence). In DNA, the CDR3 is TGTGCCTTTTCCCGATCGTCCTACGAGCAGTACTTC. Translated: CAFSRSSYEQYF.

The chain combines TRBV28 with TRBJ1-2; 8 nucleotides agree with TRBD1. Germline V CDR1 and CDR2: MDHEN, SYDVKM. Unmatched junction bases numbered 5, after V lost 5 bases and J lost 0 bases. The CDR3 is 15 amino acids. Here the CDR3 DNA reads TGTGCCAGCAGTATCAGGGGGCGGCCTAACTATGGCTACACCTTC. Translating it yields CASSIRGRPNYGYTF.

The chain couples TRBV19 to TRBJ2-4, with a tentative D call TRBD2 (5 bases). The CDR3 is 14 residues long. V was pared by 5 bases and J by 1 base, with 9 bases between. Germline values: CDR1 LNHDA, CDR2 SQIVND (reference sequence). CDR3: CASSPRDAKNIQYF. In DNA form, the CDR3 reads TGTGCCAGTAGTCCACGGGATGCCAAAAACATTCAGTACTTC.

The chain is built from TRBV19 and TRBJ2-7, with 7 positions matching TRBD1. The CDR3 length is 15 residues. CDR1 is LNHDA, CDR2 SQIVND, per germline (reference sequence). After removal of 2 bases from V and 3 bases from J, the junction contained 7 bases not matched to a gene. Here the CDR3 DNA reads TGTGCCAGTAGTATAAGAGAGGGACAGCACTACGAGCAGTACTTC. Its protein is CASSIREGQHYEQYF.

The gene calls are TRBV5-1 and TRBJ1-1; tentatively, D is TRBD1 (6 bases). Deletions cut 6 bases from V and 0 bases from J, with 15 bases between. The CDR3 spans 15 residues. The V gene's germline CDR1 is SGHRS and CDR2 YFSETQ. The CDR3 is CASKGTGTMNTEAFF. CDR3 in DNA: TGCGCCAGCAAGGGTACAGGGACCATGAACACTGAAGCTTTCTTT.

The chain recombines TRBV28 with TRBJ1-3; a weak D match, TRBD1 (5 bases). The CDR3 covers 12 residues. The germline gives CDR1 MDHEN, CDR2 SYDVKM. The ends were cut back, 6 bases at V and 2 bases at J, with 5 bases in the middle. CDR3 coding DNA: TGTGCCAGCAGGGGGCCTGGAAACACCATATATTTT. This gives the protein CASRGPGNTIYF.

In regard to this clone: The same CDR3 also results from other DNA sequences found in this sample. The rearrangement uses TRBV5-1 and TRBJ1-3; D perhaps matches TRBD1 (6 bases). This CDR3 is 14 amino acids long. Trimming stripped 4 bases from V and 7 bases from J, with 15 bases between. Germline-derived CDR1 and CDR2 are SGHRS and YFSETQ. In nucleotides, the CDR3 is TGCGCCAGCAGCCCGGGGACCACAGGGAACACCATATATTTT. Translated, it gives CASSPGTTGNTIYF. Full variable domain (missing parts from reference TRBV5-1 and TRBJ1-3): KAGVTQTPRYLIKTRGQQVTLSCSPISGHRSVSWYQQTPGQGLQFLFEYFSETQRNKGNFPGRFSGRQFSNSRSEMNVSTLELGDSALYLCASSPGTTGNTIYFGEGSWLTVV.

This clone was counted a few times. This chain links TRBV5-1 with TRBJ1-5, with 9 bases aligning to TRBD1. The CDR3 has 15 amino acids. With 5 bases clipped from V and 10 bases from J, the junction kept 13 bases outside the gene matches. From germline, CDR1 is SGHRS and CDR2 YFSETQ. The CDR3 protein is CASRLGQGNFEPQHF. The CDR3, as DNA: TGCGCCAGCAGGTTAGGACAGGGGAATTTCGAACCCCAGCATTTT.

This chain connects TRBV25-1 to TRBJ1-1; D might be TRBD1 (6 bases). V was shortened by 3 bases and J by 7 bases, with 15 bases between the two germline ends. Germline V gene lookup returns CDR1 MGHDK and CDR2 SYGVNS. This CDR3 contains 14 residues. CDR3 nucleotide sequence: TGTGCCAGCAGTGATACCGGGGGGCTGGTTGAAGCTTTCTTT. This codes for CASSDTGGLVEAFF.

This clone was counted many times. The chain is built from TRBV10-2 and TRBJ2-3, with TRBD1 identical over 8 bases. J was trimmed by 3 bases and V by 7 bases; bases with no gene match: 6. The CDR3 is 14 amino acids. Germline values: CDR1 WSHSY, CDR2 SAAADI. The CDR3 bases are TGCGCCAGCATGAATGGACAGGGAACAGATACGCAGTATTTT. This translates into CASMNGQGTDTQYF.

This clone was detected a few times. Other DNA sequences of this sample code for an identical CDR3. The CDR3 bases are TGTGCCAGCAGTTACTCGGGGGGCCCCACAGATACGCAGTATTTT. Its protein product is CASSYSGGPTDTQYF. The V and J genes are TRBV6-5 and TRBJ2-3, with D possibly called TRBD1 or TRBD2 (6 bases each). The CDR3 extends over 15 amino acids. Germline lookup yields CDR1 MNHEY and CDR2 SVGAGI. The germline V and J ends were trimmed by 0 bases and 2 bases, with 9 bases remaining between them.